The clone carrying this T cell receptor beta chain was detected once. Germline and junction disagree at one end, which may indicate a read error. This CDR3 has 17 amino acids. Germline values: CDR1 LGHNA, CDR2 YSLEER. Arm-PCR of CDR3 regions and iRepertoire HTBI primers were the basis on which TCR beta libraries were built. A single record per CDR3 protein comes from TCRdb applying MiXCR to the multiplex PCR reads. The data show hundreds of thousands of distinct CDR3 sequences, over 15% seen once. The source of the sample is a study of regulatory T cells in long-lasting Graves disease. Time point noted: newly diagnosed GD, antithyroid drugs for less than 3 months. RNA extracted from PBMCs served as the sequencing template. This sample also appeared in a second study, on T cells in Graves' hyperthyroidism and ophthalmopathy.

The sequenced sample was peripheral blood mononuclear cells (PBMCs), obtained at new diagnosis, from a patient treated with antithyroid drugs. The chain carries TRBV4-3 and TRBJ2-7, with TRBD1 matching over 12 bases. The sequence was collected from a man between 40 and 49 years old with Graves disease. CDR3 region: CASNQGWGQGADYEQYF. CDR3 nucleotides: TGCGCCAGCAACCAAGGATGGGGACAGGGGGCTGACTACGAGCAGTACTTC.